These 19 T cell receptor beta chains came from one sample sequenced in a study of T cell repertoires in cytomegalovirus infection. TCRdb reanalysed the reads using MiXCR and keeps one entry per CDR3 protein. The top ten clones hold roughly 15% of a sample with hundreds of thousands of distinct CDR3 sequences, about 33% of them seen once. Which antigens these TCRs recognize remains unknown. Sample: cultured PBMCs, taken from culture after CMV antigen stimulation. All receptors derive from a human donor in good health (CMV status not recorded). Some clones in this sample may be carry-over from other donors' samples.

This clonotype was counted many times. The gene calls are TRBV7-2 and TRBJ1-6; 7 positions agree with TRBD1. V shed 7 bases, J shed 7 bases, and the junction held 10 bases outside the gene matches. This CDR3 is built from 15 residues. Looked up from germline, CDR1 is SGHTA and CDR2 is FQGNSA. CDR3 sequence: CASTGGSLPNSPLHF. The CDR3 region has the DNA TGTGCCAGCACAGGGGGATCACTACCGAATTCACCCCTCCACTTT.

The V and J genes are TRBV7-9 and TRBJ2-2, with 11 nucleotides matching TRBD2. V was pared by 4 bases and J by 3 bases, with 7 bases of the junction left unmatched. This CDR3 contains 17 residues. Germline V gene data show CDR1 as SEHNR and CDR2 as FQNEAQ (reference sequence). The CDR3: CASSYYSGRDYTGELFF. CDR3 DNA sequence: TGTGCCAGCAGCTACTATAGCGGGAGGGATTACACCGGGGAGCTGTTTTTT.

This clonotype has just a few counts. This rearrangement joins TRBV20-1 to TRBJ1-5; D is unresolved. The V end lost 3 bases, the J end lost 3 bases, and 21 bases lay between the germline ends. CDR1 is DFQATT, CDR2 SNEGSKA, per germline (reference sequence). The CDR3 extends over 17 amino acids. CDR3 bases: TGCAGTGCTAGTTCATCTTGGTCCAGAACCCCCAATCAGCCCCAGCATTTT. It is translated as CSASSSWSRTPNQPQHF.

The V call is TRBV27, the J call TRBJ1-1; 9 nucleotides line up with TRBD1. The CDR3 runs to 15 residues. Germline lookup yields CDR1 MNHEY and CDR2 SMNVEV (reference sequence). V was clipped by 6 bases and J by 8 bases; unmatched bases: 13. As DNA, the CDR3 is TGTGCCAGCAGCCTTATACAAACCGGGACAGGGGAAGCTTTCTTT. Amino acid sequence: CASSLIQTGTGEAFF.

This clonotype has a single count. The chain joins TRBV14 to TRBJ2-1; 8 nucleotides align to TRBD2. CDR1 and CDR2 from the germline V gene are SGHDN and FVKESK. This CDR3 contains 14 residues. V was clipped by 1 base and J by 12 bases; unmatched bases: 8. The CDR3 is CASSQVVSGRRQFF. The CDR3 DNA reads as TGTGCCAGCAGCCAAGTCGTAAGCGGGAGAAGGCAGTTCTTC.

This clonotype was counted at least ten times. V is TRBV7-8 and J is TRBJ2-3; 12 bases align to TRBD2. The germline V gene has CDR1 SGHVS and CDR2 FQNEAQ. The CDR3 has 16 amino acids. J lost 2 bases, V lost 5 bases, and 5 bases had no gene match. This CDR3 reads CASSPRLAGDTDTQYF. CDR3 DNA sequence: TGTGCCAGCAGCCCCAGACTAGCGGGAGACACAGATACGCAGTATTTT.

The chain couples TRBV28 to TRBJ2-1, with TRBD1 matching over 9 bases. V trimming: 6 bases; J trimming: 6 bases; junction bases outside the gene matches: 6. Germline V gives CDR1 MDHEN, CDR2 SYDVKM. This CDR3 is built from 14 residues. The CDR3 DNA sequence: TGTGCCAGCAGAACCGGGACAGGGTCCAATGAGCAGTTCTTC. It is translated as CASRTGTGSNEQFF.

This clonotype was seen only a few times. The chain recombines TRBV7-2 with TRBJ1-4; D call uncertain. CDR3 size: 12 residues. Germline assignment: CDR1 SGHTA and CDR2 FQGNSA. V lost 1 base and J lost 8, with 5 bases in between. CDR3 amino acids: CASSLDDEKLFF. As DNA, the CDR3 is TGTGCCAGCAGCTTAGACGACGAAAAACTGTTTTTT. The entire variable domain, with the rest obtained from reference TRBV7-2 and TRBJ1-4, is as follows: GAGVSQSPSNKVTEKGKDVELRCDPISGHTALYWYRQSLGQGLEFLIYFQGNSAPDKSGLPSDRFSAERTGGSVSTLTIQRTQQEDSAVYLCASSLDDEKLFFGSGTQLSVL.

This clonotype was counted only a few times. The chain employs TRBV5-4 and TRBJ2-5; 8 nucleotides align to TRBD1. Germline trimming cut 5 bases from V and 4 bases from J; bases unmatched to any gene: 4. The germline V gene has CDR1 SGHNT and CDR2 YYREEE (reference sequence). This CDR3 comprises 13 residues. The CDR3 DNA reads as TGTGCCAGCAGAGCCGGGACAGGAGAGACCCAGTACTTC. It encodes CASRAGTGETQYF.

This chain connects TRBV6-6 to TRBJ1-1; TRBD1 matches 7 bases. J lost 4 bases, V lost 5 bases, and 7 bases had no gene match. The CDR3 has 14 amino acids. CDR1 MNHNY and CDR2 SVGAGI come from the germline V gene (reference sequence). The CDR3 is CASSRQGRGTEAFF. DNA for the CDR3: TGTGCCAGCAGTCGACAGGGTCGGGGCACTGAAGCTTTCTTT.

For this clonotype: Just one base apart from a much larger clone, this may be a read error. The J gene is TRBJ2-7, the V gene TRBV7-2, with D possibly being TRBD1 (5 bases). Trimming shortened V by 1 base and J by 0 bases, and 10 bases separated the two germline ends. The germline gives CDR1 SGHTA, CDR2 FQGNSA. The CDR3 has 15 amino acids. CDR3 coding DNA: TGTGCCAGCAGCTTAGGGGGCTCACACTCCTACGAGCAGTACTTC. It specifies CASSLGGSHSYEQYF.

CDR3 in DNA: TGCGCCAGCAGCCGTGGTAGGCCAGATGAGCAGTTCTTC. It yields the protein CASSRGRPDEQFF. The genes are TRBV4-3 and TRBJ2-1; D gene ambiguous. CDR3 length: 13 amino acids. Deletions cut 4 bases from V and 8 bases from J, with 12 bases between. Germline assignment: CDR1 LGHNA and CDR2 YSLEER.

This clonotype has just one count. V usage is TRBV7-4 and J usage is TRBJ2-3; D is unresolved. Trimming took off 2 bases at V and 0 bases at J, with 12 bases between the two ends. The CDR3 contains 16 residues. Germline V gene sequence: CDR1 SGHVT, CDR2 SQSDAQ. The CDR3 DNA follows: TGTGCCAGCAGCTTATGGGCCTCGGCGAGCACAGATACGCAGTATTTT. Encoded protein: CASSLWASASTDTQYF.

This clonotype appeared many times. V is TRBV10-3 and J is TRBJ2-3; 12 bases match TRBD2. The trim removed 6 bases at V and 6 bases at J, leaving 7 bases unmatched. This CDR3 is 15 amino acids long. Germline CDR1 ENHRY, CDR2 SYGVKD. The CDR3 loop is CAISLTSGSGDTQYF. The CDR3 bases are TGTGCCATCAGCCTGACTAGCGGGAGTGGGGATACGCAGTATTTT.

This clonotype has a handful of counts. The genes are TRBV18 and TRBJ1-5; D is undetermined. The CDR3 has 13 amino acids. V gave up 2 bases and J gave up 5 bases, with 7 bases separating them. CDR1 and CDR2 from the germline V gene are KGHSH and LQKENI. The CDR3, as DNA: TGTGCCAGCTCACCAGGGAAGGATCAGCCCCAGCATTTT. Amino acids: CASSPGKDQPQHF.

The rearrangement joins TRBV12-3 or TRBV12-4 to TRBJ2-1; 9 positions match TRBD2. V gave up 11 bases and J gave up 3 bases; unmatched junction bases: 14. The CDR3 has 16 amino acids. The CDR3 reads CARKNERTSVYNEQFF. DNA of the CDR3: TGTGCCCGCAAAAACGAGAGGACTAGCGTCTACAATGAGCAGTTCTTC.

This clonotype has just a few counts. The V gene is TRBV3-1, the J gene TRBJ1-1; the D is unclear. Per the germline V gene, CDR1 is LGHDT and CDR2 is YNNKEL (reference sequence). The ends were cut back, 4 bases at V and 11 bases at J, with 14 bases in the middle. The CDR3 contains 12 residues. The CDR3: CASSRGLQVAFF. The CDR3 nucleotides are TGTGCCAGCAGCCGAGGACTGCAGGTGGCTTTCTTT. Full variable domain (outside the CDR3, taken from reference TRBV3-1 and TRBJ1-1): DTAVSQTPKYLVTQMGNDKSIKCEQNLGHDTMYWYKQDSKKFLKIMFSYNNKELIINETVPNRFSPKSPDKAHLNLHINSLELGDSAVYFCASSRGLQVAFFGQGTRLTVV.

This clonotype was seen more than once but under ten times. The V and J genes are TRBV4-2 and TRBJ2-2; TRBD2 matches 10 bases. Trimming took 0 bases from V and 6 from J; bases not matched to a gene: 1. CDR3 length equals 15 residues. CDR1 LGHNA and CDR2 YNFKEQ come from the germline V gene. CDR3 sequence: CASSQDGLAAGELFF. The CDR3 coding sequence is TGTGCCAGCAGCCAAGATGGACTAGCGGCCGGGGAGCTGTTTTTT.

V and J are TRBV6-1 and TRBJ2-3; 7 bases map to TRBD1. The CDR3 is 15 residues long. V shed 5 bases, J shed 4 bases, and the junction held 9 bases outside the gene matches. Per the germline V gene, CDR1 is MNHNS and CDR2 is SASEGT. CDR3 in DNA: TGTGCCAGCAGTAAGACAGGGTCCATTTCAGATACGCAGTATTTT. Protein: CASSKTGSISDTQYF.